The 32 T cell receptor beta chains reported below all come from one sample, sequenced in a study of cytomegalovirus exposure and HLA in healthy donors. Using immunoSEQ multiplex PCR, the repertoire was profiled, and TCRdb retains in-frame clones only, with some absent. The sample carries 200,000 or so clones, around 80% recorded once. Sequenced sample: PBMCs. All receptors derive from a woman aged 25 to 39 in good health and CMV-seropositive.

This clone was detected only once. The chain employs TRBV7-9 and TRBJ2-7; TRBD2 matches 8 bases. This CDR3 spans 14 amino acids. J gave up 5 bases and V 5 bases, and 8 bases lay outside the gene matches. Per germline, CDR1 SEHNR and CDR2 FQNEAQ (reference sequence). In nucleotides, the CDR3 is TGTGCCAGCAGCCATAGCGGGAATCTGGACGAGCAGTACTTC. It yields the protein CASSHSGNLDEQYF.

The rearrangement joins TRBV30 to TRBJ1-5, with 9 bases identical to TRBD1. Germline V gene sequence: CDR1 GTSNPN, CDR2 SVGIG (reference sequence). The trim removed 1 base at V and 4 bases at J, leaving 8 bases unmatched. This CDR3 has 16 residues. CDR3 in amino acids: CAWSASGQGINQPQHF. The CDR3 region has the DNA TGTGCCTGGAGTGCATCGGGACAGGGCATAAATCAGCCCCAGCATTTT.

This clone appeared a few times. This chain uses TRBV5-1 with TRBJ1-2; weak D call: TRBD1 (5 bases). The CDR3 length is 13 residues. Germline V gene lookup returns CDR1 SGHRS and CDR2 YFSETQ. V shed 4 bases and J shed 3 bases, with 10 bases lying between them. The DNA for the CDR3 is TGCGCCAGCAGCCCTAAAGGGGACTATGGCTACACCTTC. Translating gives CASSPKGDYGYTF.

The J gene is TRBJ1-1, the V gene TRBV7-3; 7 bases agree with TRBD1. Germline values: CDR1 SGHTA, CDR2 FQGTGA. The V and J ends lost 1 base and 3 bases, in that order; junction bases with no gene match: 14. The length of the CDR3 is 18 residues. CDR3 residues: CASSLKPLAGGLDTEAFF. The CDR3 nucleotides read TGTGCCAGCAGCTTAAAGCCCTTGGCAGGGGGGCTTGACACTGAAGCTTTCTTT.

This clone was counted once. V gene TRBV29-1 combines with J gene TRBJ2-5; perhaps TRBD1 as D (5 bases). From germline, CDR1 is SQVTM and CDR2 ANQGSEA. CDR3 length: 12 residues. V dropped 7 bases and J dropped 5 bases, with 14 bases sitting between them. This CDR3 is CSALAGSETQYF. The CDR3 region has the DNA TGCAGCGCGCTCGCAGGGTCGGAGACCCAGTACTTC.

The CDR3 DNA reads TGTGCCACCAGCAGAGAGCTCCAGGTGGGTGAGCAGTACTTC. It is translated as CATSRELQVGEQYF. The V gene is TRBV15, the J gene TRBJ2-7; D not certain. CDR3 length: 14 amino acids. The V and J ends lost 0 bases and 7 bases respectively, with 13 bases between them. In germline, CDR1 is LNHNV, CDR2 YYDKDF (reference sequence).

The rearrangement joins TRBV4-2 to TRBJ2-7; 9 positions agree with TRBD2. The CDR3 length is 16 residues. The junction had 7 bases not matched to a gene; V was cut back by 0 bases and J by 4 bases. CDR1 is LGHNA, CDR2 YNFKEQ, per germline. As DNA, the CDR3 is TGTGCCAGCAGCCAAGATGATAGCGGGGGAATGTACGAGCAGTACTTC. Protein sequence: CASSQDDSGGMYEQYF.

A single count supports this clone. The chain links TRBV28 to TRBJ1-2, with TRBD1 matching over 7 bases. Germline CDR1 MDHEN, CDR2 SYDVKM. After removal of 6 bases from V and 8 bases from J, the junction contained 12 bases not matched to a gene. The CDR3 length is 14 residues. CDR3 in amino acids: CASRFGGGARGYTF. Here the CDR3 DNA reads TGTGCCAGCAGGTTTGGAGGGGGCGCACGAGGCTACACCTTC.

The chain combines TRBV28 with TRBJ2-7, with 7 bases matching TRBD2. The CDR3 extends over 14 amino acids. Per the germline V gene, CDR1 is MDHEN and CDR2 is SYDVKM. Trimming took 2 bases from V and 0 from J; bases not matched to a gene: 1. The CDR3 sequence is CASSLPSGSYEQYF. CDR3 DNA: TGTGCCAGCAGTTTACCTAGCGGCTCCTACGAGCAGTACTTC. Full variable domain (rest looked up from reference TRBV28 and TRBJ2-7): DVKVTQSSRYLVKRTGEKVFLECVQDMDHENMFWYRQDPGLGLRLIYFSYDVKMKEKGDIPEGYSVSREKKERFSLILESASTNQTSMYLCASSLPSGSYEQYFGPGTRLTVT.

V gene TRBV2 combines with J gene TRBJ2-7, with no clear D. The CDR3 length is 14 residues. The germline CDR1 and CDR2 sequences are SNHLY and FYNNEI. V dropped 4 bases and J dropped 7 bases, with 17 bases sitting between them. The CDR3 is CASSVGYLGGEQYF. Here the CDR3 DNA reads TGTGCCAGCAGTGTGGGCTACCTCGGTGGGGAGCAGTACTTC.

V gene TRBV4-1 combines with J gene TRBJ2-1; 10 bases are a match to TRBD1. The CDR3 extends over 16 amino acids. CDR1 is MGHRA and CDR2 is YSYEKL in the germline V gene. Unmatched junction bases numbered 2, after V lost 1 base and J lost 2 bases. The CDR3 DNA sequence: TGCGCCAGCAGCCAAGGACAGGGGGCCCCCTACAATGAGCAGTTCTTC. It translates to CASSQGQGAPYNEQFF.

The CDR3 DNA reads TGTGCCAGCAGTTATGCGACACTTAACACTGAAGCTTTCTTT. Its protein is CASSYATLNTEAFF. The chain carries TRBV6-5 and TRBJ1-1; no clear D. Trimming shortened V by 3 bases and J by 2 bases, and 10 bases separated the two germline ends. Per germline, CDR1 MNHEY and CDR2 SVGAGI. CDR3 length equals 14 residues.

The V call is TRBV19, the J call TRBJ2-1, with 7 bases that match TRBD2. CDR3 length: 16 amino acids. V lost 1 base to trimming and J lost 2 bases; unmatched junction nucleotides: 5. Per the germline V gene, CDR1 is LNHDA and CDR2 is SQIVND (reference sequence). The CDR3 sequence: CASSIAGGRAYNEQFF. The CDR3, as DNA: TGTGCCAGTAGTATAGCCGGGGGGAGAGCCTACAATGAGCAGTTCTTC.

The rearrangement uses TRBV5-1 and TRBJ2-5; possibly TRBD2 for D (5 bases). V gave up 4 bases and J gave up 4 bases, with 17 bases separating them. Germline CDR1 SGHRS, CDR2 YFSETQ. This CDR3 is built from 15 residues. CDR3 sequence (DNA): TGCGCCAGCAGCCCCGGGTCCGGGAACATAGAGACCCAGTACTTC. It codes for CASSPGSGNIETQYF.

The gene calls are TRBV2 and TRBJ1-1; D is perhaps TRBD1 (6 bases). V gave up 10 bases and J gave up 5 bases, with 14 bases separating them. Germline V CDR1 and CDR2: SNHLY, FYNNEI. This CDR3 has 12 amino acids. In DNA form, the CDR3 reads TGTGCCACCCGACAGGAAGCGACTGAAGCTTTCTTT. Protein sequence: CATRQEATEAFF.

V gene TRBV6-6 combines with J gene TRBJ2-1; 10 positions agree with TRBD1. The CDR3 spans 16 residues. Trimming took 7 bases from V and 7 from J; bases not matched to a gene: 13. In germline, CDR1 is MNHNY, CDR2 SVGAGI (reference sequence). As DNA, the CDR3 is TGTGCCAGCACCCTACCGACAGGGGGCTACTCGAATGAGCAGTTCTTC. Translating it yields CASTLPTGGYSNEQFF.

V and J are TRBV7-8 and TRBJ2-1; 8 nucleotides agree with TRBD2. The CDR3 is 14 residues long. V was clipped by 5 bases and J by 6 bases; unmatched bases: 6. Per germline, CDR1 SGHVS and CDR2 FQNEAQ. CDR3 sequence (DNA): TGTGCCAGCAGCCACGCGGGAGGTGGCAATGAGCAGTTCTTC. Its protein is CASSHAGGGNEQFF.

This clone occurred a few times. The chain recombines TRBV18 with TRBJ2-2, with D uncertain. The germline V gene encodes CDR1 KGHSH and CDR2 LQKENI. With 3 bases removed from V and 1 base from J, the gap between germline ends came to 6 bases. The length of the CDR3 is 14 residues. In nucleotides, the CDR3 is TGTGCCAGCTCACCCCCAGGGAACACCGGGGAGCTGTTTTTT. Protein: CASSPPGNTGELFF.

The chain couples TRBV6-5 to TRBJ2-3; 9 nucleotides match TRBD1. V lost 11 bases, J lost 3 bases, and 3 bases stayed unmatched. Germline CDR1 is MNHEY and CDR2 is SVGAGI. CDR3 length equals 12 residues. The DNA for the CDR3 is TGTGCCGTACAGGGGGCGACAGATACGCAGTATTTT. It codes for CAVQGATDTQYF.

This chain connects TRBV6-6 to TRBJ1-4; D is possibly TRBD1 (6 bases). The CDR3 covers 14 residues. The V end lost 5 bases, the J end lost 7 bases, and 14 bases lay between the germline ends. Germline loops: CDR1 MNHNY, CDR2 SVGAGI (reference sequence). CDR3: CASSLGAGREKLFF. The CDR3 nucleotides read TGTGCCAGCAGTCTGGGGGCAGGGCGTGAAAAACTGTTTTTT.

V and J are TRBV28 and TRBJ2-4; 7 nucleotides match TRBD2. V lost 8 bases, J lost 9 bases, and 13 bases stayed unmatched. CDR1 and CDR2 from the germline V gene are MDHEN and SYDVKM. The CDR3 sequence is 14 residues long. CDR3 nucleotide sequence: TGTGCCAGCGGGGGAGGGCGGGAGCTAGGCATTCAGTACTTC. Amino acid sequence: CASGGGRELGIQYF. Together with reference TRBV28 and TRBJ2-4, the CDR3 gives the full variable domain: DVKVTQSSRYLVKRTGEKVFLECVQDMDHENMFWYRQDPGLGLRLIYFSYDVKMKEKGDIPEGYSVSREKKERFSLILESASTNQTSMYLCASGGGRELGIQYFGAGTRLSVL.

The chain uses TRBV19 and TRBJ2-7; TRBD2 might be the D (6 bases). CDR1 is LNHDA, CDR2 SQIVND, per germline (reference sequence). This CDR3 is built from 14 residues. V was cut by 3 bases and J by 7 bases, with 16 bases left in between. The CDR3 sequence: CASSINTGAGEQYF. In nucleotides, the CDR3 is TGTGCCAGTAGTATTAACACGGGAGCTGGAGAGCAGTACTTC.

The V and J genes are TRBV14 and TRBJ2-1; D is unresolved. Germline assignment: CDR1 SGHDN and CDR2 FVKESK. This CDR3 has 14 amino acids. V lost 1 base to trimming and J lost 8 bases, with 12 bases between them. The chain's CDR3 is CASSQGFGFDEQFF. The CDR3 nucleotides read TGTGCCAGCAGCCAAGGGTTCGGGTTCGATGAGCAGTTCTTC.

The chain is built from TRBV5-1 and TRBJ2-1; 8 bases align to TRBD1. V was pared by 4 bases and J by 9 bases, with 9 bases of the junction left unmatched. CDR1 is SGHRS and CDR2 is YFSETQ in the germline V gene. This CDR3 has 14 amino acids. The CDR3 DNA reads as TGCGCCAGCAGCCTGGGACGACAGGGGAGTGAGCAGTTCTTC. Protein sequence: CASSLGRQGSEQFF.

This rearrangement joins TRBV10-2 to TRBJ1-3, with unresolved D. From germline, CDR1 is WSHSY and CDR2 SAAADI. Trimming pared 3 bases from V and 0 bases from J, leaving 12 bases between. CDR3 size: 16 residues. DNA for the CDR3: TGCGCCAGCAGTGACGGGTCCCCTTCCTCTGGAAACACCATATATTTT. Its protein product is CASSDGSPSSGNTIYF.

V and J are TRBV30 and TRBJ1-3; D is uncertain. Trimming took 5 bases from V and 0 from J, leaving 14 bases between them. Germline V gene lookup returns CDR1 GTSNPN and CDR2 SVGIG (reference sequence). This CDR3 has 15 residues. The chain's CDR3 is CAWADFQASGNTIYF. The CDR3 DNA is TGTGCCTGGGCTGATTTTCAGGCCTCTGGAAACACCATATATTTT.

This chain joins TRBV12-5 and TRBJ2-3, with 12 bases that match TRBD2. Germline values: CDR1 LGHNT, CDR2 FRNRAP. This CDR3 is 16 amino acids long. Losses at the gene ends were 1 base for V and 5 bases for J; bases not matched to a gene: 4. CDR3 DNA sequence: TGTGCTAGTGGTTTGGGACTAGCGGGAGCCGGAGATACGCAGTATTTT. It is translated as CASGLGLAGAGDTQYF. The full variable domain, in which reference TRBV12-5 and TRBJ2-3 provide the parts outside the CDR3, is DARVTQTPRHKVTEMGQEVTMRCQPILGHNTVFWYRQTMMQGLELLAYFRNRAPLDDSGMPKDRFSAEMPDATLATLKIQPSEPRDSAVYFCASGLGLAGAGDTQYFGPGTRLTVL.

This clone showed up just a few times. The chain uses TRBV7-3 and TRBJ2-2, with D hard to call. The CDR3 is 13 amino acids. Trimming removed 3 bases from V and 4 bases from J, with 6 bases in between. The germline CDR1 and CDR2 sequences are SGHTA and FQGTGA. The CDR3 is CASSFSGTGELFF. Written as DNA, the CDR3 is TGTGCCAGCAGCTTCAGTGGCACCGGGGAGCTGTTTTTT.

DNA for the CDR3: TGTGCCAGCAGAGGGGACAGGCATTCCTACGAGCAGTACTTC. Its translation: CASRGDRHSYEQYF. V is TRBV6-1 and J is TRBJ2-7; 8 nucleotides match TRBD1. This CDR3 is built from 14 residues. Losses at the gene ends were 6 bases for V and 1 base for J; bases not matched to a gene: 5. In germline, CDR1 is MNHNS, CDR2 SASEGT.

V and J are TRBV27 and TRBJ2-7, with TRBD1 identical over 11 bases. V gave up 6 bases and J gave up 6 bases; unmatched junction bases: 7. This CDR3 has 14 amino acids. CDR1 is MNHEY and CDR2 is SMNVEV in the germline V gene (reference sequence). CDR3 bases: TGTGCCAGCAGGGCCGGGACAGGGGGGCTCGAGCAGTACTTC. Translated, it gives CASRAGTGGLEQYF.

The CDR3 DNA is TGTGCCTGTCTCCGGGTCTCAAATGAAAAACTGTTTTTT. It translates to CACLRVSNEKLFF. The chain uses TRBV30 and TRBJ1-4; D not resolved. V was clipped by 6 bases and J by 5 bases, with 13 bases between them. Germline loops: CDR1 GTSNPN, CDR2 SVGIG (reference sequence). The CDR3 length is 13 residues.

V is TRBV6-5 and J is TRBJ1-1, with D possibly being TRBD1 (6 bases). V gave up 3 bases and J gave up 10 bases, with 21 bases separating them. The CDR3 is 15 amino acids. Germline V gene sequence: CDR1 MNHEY, CDR2 SVGAGI. The CDR3 here is CASSYSSKRTEGAFF. In DNA, the CDR3 is TGTGCCAGCAGTTATAGCTCAAAACGGACAGAAGGAGCTTTCTTT.